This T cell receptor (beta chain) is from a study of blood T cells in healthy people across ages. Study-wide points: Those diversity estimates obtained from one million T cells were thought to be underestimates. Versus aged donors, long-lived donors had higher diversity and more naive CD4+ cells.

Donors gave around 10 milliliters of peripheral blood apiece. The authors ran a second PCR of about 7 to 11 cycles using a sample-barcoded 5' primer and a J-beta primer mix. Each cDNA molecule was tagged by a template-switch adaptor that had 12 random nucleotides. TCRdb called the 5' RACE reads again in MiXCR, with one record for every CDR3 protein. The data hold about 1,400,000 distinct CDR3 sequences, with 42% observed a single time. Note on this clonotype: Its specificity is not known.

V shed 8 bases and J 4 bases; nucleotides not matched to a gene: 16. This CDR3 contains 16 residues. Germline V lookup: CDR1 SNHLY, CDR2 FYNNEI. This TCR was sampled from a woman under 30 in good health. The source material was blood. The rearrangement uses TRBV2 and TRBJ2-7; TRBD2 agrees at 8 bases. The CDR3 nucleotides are TGTGCCAGCTTGCCAAATACCGGGACTAGTAGGTACGAGCAGTACTTC. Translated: CASLPNTGTSRYEQYF. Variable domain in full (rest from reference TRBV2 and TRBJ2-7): EPEVTQTPSHQVTQMGQEVILRCVPISNHLYFYWYRQILGQKVEFLVSFYNNEISEKSEIFDDQFSVERPDGSNFTLKIRSTKLEDSAMYFCASLPNTGTSRYEQYFGPGTRLTVT.